The following is a T cell receptor beta chain sequence with its context. Its specificity is unknown. The data derive from a study of T cell responses to AZD1222 COVID-19 vaccine. About the research overall: Second-dose schedules of about 4 or about 12 weeks were combined.

Assay: immunoSEQ multiplex PCR; the TCRdb copy retains only in-frame clones and omits some. The data hold over 150,000 clones, with about 88% observed a single time. General study points: Clonal diversity may have been underestimated in mostly white British donors. Seropositive status at baseline applied to only five to seven AZD1222 recipients. Regions 160-218 and 743-854 dominated among vaccine-associated CD4 TCRs spanning spike.

Trimming removed 5 bases at V and 5 bases at J, with 11 bases between. Germline V gives CDR1 SGHRS, CDR2 YFSETQ. The CDR3 sequence is 14 residues long. This chain links TRBV5-1 with TRBJ1-6, with D tentatively TRBD1 (5 bases). The TCR comes from an adult in good health. This specimen was peripheral blood, taken on day 0 of AZD1222 vaccination. The CDR3 sequence is CASSPETDNSPLHF. The CDR3 DNA is TGCGCCAGCAGTCCGGAGACAGATAATTCACCCCTCCACTTT. The variable domain in full, completed from reference TRBV5-1 and TRBJ1-6, reads KAGVTQTPRYLIKTRGQQVTLSCSPISGHRSVSWYQQTPGQGLQFLFEYFSETQRNKGNFPGRFSGRQFSNSRSEMNVSTLELGDSALYLCASSPETDNSPLHFGNGTRLTVT.